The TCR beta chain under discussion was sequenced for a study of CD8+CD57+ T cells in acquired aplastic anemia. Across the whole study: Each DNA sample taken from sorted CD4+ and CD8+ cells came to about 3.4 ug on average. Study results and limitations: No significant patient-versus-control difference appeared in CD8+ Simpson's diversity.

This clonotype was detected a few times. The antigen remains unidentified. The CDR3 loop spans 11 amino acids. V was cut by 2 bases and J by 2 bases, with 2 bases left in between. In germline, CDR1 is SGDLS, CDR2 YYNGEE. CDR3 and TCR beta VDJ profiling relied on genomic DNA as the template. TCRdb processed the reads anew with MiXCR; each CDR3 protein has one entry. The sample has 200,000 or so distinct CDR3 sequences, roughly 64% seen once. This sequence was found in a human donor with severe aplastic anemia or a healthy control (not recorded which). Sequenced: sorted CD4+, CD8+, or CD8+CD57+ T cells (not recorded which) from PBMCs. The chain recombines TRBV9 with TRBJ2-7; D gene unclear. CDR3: CASSVPYEQYF. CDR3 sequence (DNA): TGTGCCAGCAGCGTTCCCTACGAGCAGTACTTC.